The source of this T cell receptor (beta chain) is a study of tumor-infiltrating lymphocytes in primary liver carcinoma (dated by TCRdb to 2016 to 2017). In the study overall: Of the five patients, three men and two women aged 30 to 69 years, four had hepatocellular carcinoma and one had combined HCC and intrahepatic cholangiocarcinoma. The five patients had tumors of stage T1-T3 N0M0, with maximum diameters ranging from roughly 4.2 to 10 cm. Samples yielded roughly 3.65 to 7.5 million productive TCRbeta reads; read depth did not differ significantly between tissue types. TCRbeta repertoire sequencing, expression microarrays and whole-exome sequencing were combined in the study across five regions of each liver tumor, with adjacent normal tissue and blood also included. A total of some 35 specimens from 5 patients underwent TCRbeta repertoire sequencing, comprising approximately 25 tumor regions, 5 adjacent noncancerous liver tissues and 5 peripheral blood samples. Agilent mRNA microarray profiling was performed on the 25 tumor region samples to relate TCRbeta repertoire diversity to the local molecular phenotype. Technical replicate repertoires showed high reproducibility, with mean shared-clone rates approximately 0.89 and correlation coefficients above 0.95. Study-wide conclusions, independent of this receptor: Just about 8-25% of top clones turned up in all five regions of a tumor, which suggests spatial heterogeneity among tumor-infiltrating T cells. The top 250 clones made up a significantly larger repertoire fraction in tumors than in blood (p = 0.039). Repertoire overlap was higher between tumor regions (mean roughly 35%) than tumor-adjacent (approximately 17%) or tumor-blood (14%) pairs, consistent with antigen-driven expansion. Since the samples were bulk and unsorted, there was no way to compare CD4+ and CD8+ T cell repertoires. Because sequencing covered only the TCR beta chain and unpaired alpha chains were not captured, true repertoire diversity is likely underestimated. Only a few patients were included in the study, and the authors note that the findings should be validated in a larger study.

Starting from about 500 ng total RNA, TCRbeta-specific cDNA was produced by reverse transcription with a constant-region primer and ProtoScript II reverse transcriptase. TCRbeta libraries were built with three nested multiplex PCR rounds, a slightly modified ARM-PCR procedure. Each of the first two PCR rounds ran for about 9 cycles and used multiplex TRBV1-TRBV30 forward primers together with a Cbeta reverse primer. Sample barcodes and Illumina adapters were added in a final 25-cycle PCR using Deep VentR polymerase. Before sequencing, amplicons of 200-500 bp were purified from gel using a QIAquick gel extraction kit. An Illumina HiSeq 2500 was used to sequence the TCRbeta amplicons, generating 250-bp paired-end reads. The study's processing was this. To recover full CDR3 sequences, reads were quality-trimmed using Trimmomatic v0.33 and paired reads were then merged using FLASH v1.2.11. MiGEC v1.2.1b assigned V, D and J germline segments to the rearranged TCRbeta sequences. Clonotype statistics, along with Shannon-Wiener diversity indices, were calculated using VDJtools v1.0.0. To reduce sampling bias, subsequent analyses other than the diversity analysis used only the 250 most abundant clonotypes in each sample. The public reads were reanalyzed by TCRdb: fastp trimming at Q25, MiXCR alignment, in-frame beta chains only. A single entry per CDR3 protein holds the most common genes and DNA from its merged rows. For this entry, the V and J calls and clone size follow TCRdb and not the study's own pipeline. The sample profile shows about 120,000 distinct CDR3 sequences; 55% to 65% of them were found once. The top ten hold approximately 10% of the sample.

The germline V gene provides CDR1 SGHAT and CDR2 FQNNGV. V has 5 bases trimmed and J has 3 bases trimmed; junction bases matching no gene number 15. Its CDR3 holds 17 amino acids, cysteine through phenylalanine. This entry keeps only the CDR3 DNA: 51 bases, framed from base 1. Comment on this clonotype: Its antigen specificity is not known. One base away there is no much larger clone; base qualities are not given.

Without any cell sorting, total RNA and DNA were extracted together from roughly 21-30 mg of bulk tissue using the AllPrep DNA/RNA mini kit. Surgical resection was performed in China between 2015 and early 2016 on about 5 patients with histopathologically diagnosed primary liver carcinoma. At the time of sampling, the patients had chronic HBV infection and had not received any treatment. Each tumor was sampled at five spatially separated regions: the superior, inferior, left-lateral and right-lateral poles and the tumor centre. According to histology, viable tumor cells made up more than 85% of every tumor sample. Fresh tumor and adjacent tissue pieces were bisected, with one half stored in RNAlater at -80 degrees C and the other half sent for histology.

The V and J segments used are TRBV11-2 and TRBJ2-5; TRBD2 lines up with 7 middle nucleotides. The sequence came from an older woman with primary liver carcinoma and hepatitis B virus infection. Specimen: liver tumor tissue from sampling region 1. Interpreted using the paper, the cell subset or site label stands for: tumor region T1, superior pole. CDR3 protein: CASSLSVAGRYKETQYF. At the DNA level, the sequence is TGTGCCAGCAGCCTTTCCGTAGCGGGCAGGTACAAAGAGACCCAGTACTTC.